This paragraph reports one T cell receptor beta chain. The V and J ends lost 8 bases and 5 bases, in that order; junction bases with no gene match: 4. Germline CDR1 and CDR2: LNHDA and SQIVND (reference sequence). The CDR3 length is 13 residues. TCR beta CDR3 regions were amplified from RNA transcripts. First-round RT-PCR of the TCR CDR3 relied on the HTBI primer set. TCRdb re-called the multiplex PCR reads through MiXCR, storing one row per CDR3 protein. The sample shows around 300,000 distinct CDR3 sequences, about 14% of them seen only once. The sample is drawn from a study of T cells in Graves' hyperthyroidism and ophthalmopathy. Diagnoses rested on clinical symptoms, serum thyroxine and TRAb, thyroid ultrasound and orbital computed tomography.

The source of this sequence is a woman aged 25 to 39 with Graves' hyperthyroidism that later progressed to Graves' ophthalmopathy. The sample was blood. V and J are TRBV19 and TRBJ1-4; TRBD1 agrees at 8 bases. The CDR3 is CASADRGNEKLFF. The DNA for the CDR3 is TGTGCCAGTGCCGACAGGGGAAATGAAAAACTGTTTTTT.